The count of the clone carrying this T cell receptor (beta chain) is one. Antigen: not known. Per the germline V gene, CDR1 is MNHEY and CDR2 is SVGAGI. V gave up 2 bases and J gave up 5 bases, with 15 bases separating them. The CDR3 covers 15 residues. Repertoires were sampled repeatedly during chemoradiotherapy. The data belong to a study of chemoradiotherapy in HPV16-positive cancers. Study in general: Candidate HPV-specific T-cell clones and common TCR motifs came from functional assays in two HPV16-positive patients. Overall study findings and caveats: During treatment, candidate HPV-specific clones and E7-related motifs expanded in tumor.

Assay used: immunoSEQ multiplex PCR; TCRdb lists only in-frame clones, some missing. The sample holds about 860 clones; 82% are singletons and the top ten take about 5.7%. V gene TRBV6-5 combines with J gene TRBJ1-1; tentatively, D is TRBD1 (5 bases). This material consisted of tumor tissue, taken from a patient who underwent chemoradiotherapy. This clonotype originated in a human donor with HPV-associated anogenital cancer. DNA for the CDR3: TGTGCCAGCAGTTACGTCGGGGGAGGTGGGACTGAAGCTTTCTTT. Protein: CASSYVGGGGTEAFF.